This T cell receptor beta chain originates from a study of beta chain features in type 1 diabetes. Study results and caveats: The naive, central memory and Treg TCRB repertoires showed an apparent similarity that was greater among patients than among healthy donors. Shortening that was moderate but significant affected the TCRB CDR3s of Type 1 diabetes patients in all four CD4+ subsets. PCR could preferentially amplify shorter templates, alike in patients and controls.

Only a few counts were recorded for this clone. Its antigen is still unknown. Expressed TCRB transcripts were sequenced because the entire RNA isolate underwent reverse transcription. Libraries were prepared by immunoSEQ multiplex PCR; TCRdb keeps only in-frame clonotypes and omits some of them. The sample consists of some 330,000 clones, about 11% of them appearing once. CD4+ naive, central memory, regulatory and stem cell-like memory cells were sorted via CD45RO/CCR7/CD25/CD127/CD95/CD27. The receptor was isolated from a woman in her thirties in good health. Sequencing used naive CD4+ T cells from blood.

The CDR3 nucleotides read TGTGCCAGCAGCCCCAGCCCTCTAGCGGGAGTCGCGTACAATGAGCAGTTCTTC. The encoded protein is CASSPSPLAGVAYNEQFF. The genes are TRBV7-9 and TRBJ2-1, with 10 bases identical to TRBD2. The junction had 14 bases not matched to a gene; V was cut back by 5 bases and J by 4 bases. The CDR3 loop spans 18 amino acids. From germline, CDR1 is SEHNR and CDR2 FQNEAQ (reference sequence).